This T cell receptor beta chain was observed in a study of cytomegalovirus exposure and HLA in healthy donors. Study as a whole: Counted in an early data release were 75 million to 85 million unique TCRs from HLA-typed donors.

The J segment lost 3 bases and the V segment lost 5 bases, leaving 18 bases of the junction unmatched. Germline V CDR1 and CDR2: SGHRS, YFSETQ. The CDR3 runs 18 residues. Findings of the study overall: In vitro confirmation showed a few CMV-associated chains to be CMV antigen specific.

About this clone: Antigen unknown.

60 Vbeta and 13 Jbeta primers were used in PCR. The protocol was immunoSEQ multiplex PCR, while the TCRdb copy is restricted to in-frame clones and leaves out a portion. The data show 70,000 to 95,000 clones, with roughly 76% seen just once and under 2% held by the top ten. The sequencing input was PBMCs. The V gene is TRBV5-1, the J gene TRBJ2-7; 9 nucleotides agree with TRBD1. This clonotype was sampled from a woman aged 25 to 39 in good health and CMV-seronegative. CDR3 amino acids: CASSQTGTGILTRYEQYF. CDR3 DNA sequence: TGCGCCAGCAGTCAAACCGGGACAGGGATATTAACGCGCTACGAGCAGTACTTC.